The clone carrying this TCR beta chain was seen a handful of times. The target antigen is unknown. Sequencing was performed with immunoSEQ multiplex PCR; in TCRdb, only in-frame clones are kept and a portion is missing. The data contain about 13,000 clones, about 78% of them seen just once; the ten biggest clones take up around 39%. The source of the sample is a study of OX40 agonist ivuxolimab in advanced cancers. Across the whole study: An agonistic anti-OX40 (CD134) antibody, ivuxolimab, was used to treat the patients. Every 2 weeks, patients received ivuxolimab intravenously, dosed at 0.01 to 10 mg/kg. Regarding the study as a whole: Average numbers of expanded clones were greater in CD8+ T cells than in CD4+. Both blood CD4+ and CD8+ T cells showed clonal growth by week 6 at 0.1 to 3.0 mg/kg.

The CDR3 spans 15 residues. Deletions cut 4 bases from V and 8 bases from J, with 17 bases between. Germline V lookup: CDR1 SGHTA, CDR2 FQGNSA. The material was CD4+ or CD8+ T cells sorted from blood, obtained in a trial of the OX40 agonist ivuxolimab. V gene TRBV7-2 combines with J gene TRBJ1-4; D is possibly TRBD1 (6 bases). This TCR derives from an adult with an advanced solid tumor such as melanoma, head and neck, liver or kidney cancer. The CDR3: CASSYESQGQEKLFF. The CDR3 DNA sequence: TGTGCCAGCAGCTACGAGTCCCAGGGACAAGAAAAACTGTTTTTT. The full variable domain, with the rest looked up from reference TRBV7-2 and TRBJ1-4, is GAGVSQSPSNKVTEKGKDVELRCDPISGHTALYWYRQSLGQGLEFLIYFQGNSAPDKSGLPSDRFSAERTGGSVSTLTIQRTQQEDSAVYLCASSYESQGQEKLFFGSGTQLSVL.